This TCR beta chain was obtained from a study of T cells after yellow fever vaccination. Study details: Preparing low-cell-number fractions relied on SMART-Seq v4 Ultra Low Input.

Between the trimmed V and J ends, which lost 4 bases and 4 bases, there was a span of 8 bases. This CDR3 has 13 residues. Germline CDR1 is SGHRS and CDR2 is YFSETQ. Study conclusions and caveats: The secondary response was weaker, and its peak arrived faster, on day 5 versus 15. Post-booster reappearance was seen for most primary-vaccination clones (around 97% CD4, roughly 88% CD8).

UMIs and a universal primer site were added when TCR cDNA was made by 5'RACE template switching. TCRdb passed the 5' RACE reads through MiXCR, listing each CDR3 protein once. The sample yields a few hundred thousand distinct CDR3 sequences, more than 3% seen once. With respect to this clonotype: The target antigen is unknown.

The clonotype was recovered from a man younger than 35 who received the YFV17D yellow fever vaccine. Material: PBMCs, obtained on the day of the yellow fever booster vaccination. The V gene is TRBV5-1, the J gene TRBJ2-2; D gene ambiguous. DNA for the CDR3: TGCGCCAGCAGCGCGGCACTCACCGGGGAGCTGTTTTTT. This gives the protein CASSAALTGELFF.